This T cell receptor beta chain originates from a study of cytomegalovirus exposure and HLA in healthy donors. Study conclusions and caveats: Several of the most significant clusters appeared linked to common viral pathogens, based on a later analysis.

J gave up 1 base and V 4 bases, and 4 bases lay outside the gene matches. Germline CDR1 reads SGHTA; CDR2 reads FQGNSA. CDR3 length: 15 amino acids. Vbeta (60) and Jbeta (13) primers were used in the PCR. Generated by immunoSEQ multiplex PCR, the TCRdb table keeps only in-frame clones and is missing some. In the table there are 180,000 or so clones, 78% of which are singletons. Turning to this clone: The antigen is unknown.

The rearrangement links TRBV7-2 to TRBJ2-4; 7 bases are shared with TRBD1. Material for sequencing was PBMCs. The clonotype was recovered from a female donor in good health and CMV-seronegative. CDR3 protein: CASSSPTGAKNIQYF. The CDR3 nucleotides read TGTGCCAGCAGCTCGCCGACAGGGGCCAAAAACATTCAGTACTTC.